Below, 23 T cell receptor beta chains from the same sample are listed, as sequenced in a study of blood T cells in healthy people across ages. A sample-barcoded 5' primer and a J-beta primer mix were used in a second PCR of about 7 to 11 cycles. TCRdb independently ran MiXCR on the 5' RACE reads; one entry per CDR3 protein. This table has 500,000 to 550,000 distinct CDR3 sequences, 24% appearing once. The data also belong to a second study, concerning T cells of mothers and their children.

Material: blood. The receptor source for this set is a boy younger than 18 in good health.

This clonotype was detected only a few times. The gene calls are TRBV6-2 or TRBV6-3 and TRBJ2-5, with 11 bases that match TRBD1. The DNA end favors TRBJ2-7, so the J call may be wrong. The germline V gene has CDR1 MNHEY and CDR2 SVGEGT. This CDR3 has 15 residues. The DNA for the CDR3 is TGTGCCAGCAGTTACACTGGGACAGGGGGCTACGAGCAGTACTTC. Translating gives CASSYTGTGGYEQYF.

This chain joins TRBV6-1 and TRBJ2-1; D gene unclear. The ends were cut back, 7 bases at V and 5 bases at J, with 9 bases in the middle. Germline loops: CDR1 MNHNS, CDR2 SASEGT. The CDR3 is 12 residues long. The CDR3 bases are TGTGCCAGCAAGAGTCCTAACAATGAGCAGTTCTTC. Amino acids: CASKSPNNEQFF.

This chain links TRBV7-8 with TRBJ2-1; TRBD2 is a possible D gene (5 bases). Near its end, the DNA agrees better with TRBJ2-5, so the J call may be wrong. The CDR3 has 15 residues. In germline, CDR1 is SGHVS, CDR2 FQNEAQ. The CDR3 nucleotides are TGTGCCAGCAGCGGGCTTTCGCCTAGCATAGAAGCCCAGTACTTC. This codes for CASSGLSPSIEAQYF.

V gene TRBV6-6 combines with J gene TRBJ2-1, with 12 bases matching TRBD2. The CDR3 has 15 residues. Per the germline V gene, CDR1 is MNHNY and CDR2 is SVGAGI (reference sequence). The V gene end was trimmed by 5 bases and the J gene end by 5 bases; junction bases not matched to a gene: 4. CDR3 region: CASSPLAGGNNEQFF. The CDR3 bases are TGTGCCAGCAGTCCACTAGCGGGAGGTAACAATGAGCAGTTCTTC.

This clonotype has more than one count but fewer than ten. The genes are TRBV20-1 and TRBJ1-4, with a weak D call TRBD1 (6 bases). The CDR3 sequence is 13 residues long. Trimming removed 4 bases from V and 6 bases from J, with 12 bases in between. Germline V gene lookup returns CDR1 DFQATT and CDR2 SNEGSKA (reference sequence). The CDR3 sequence is CSAKSGTHEKLFF. The CDR3 nucleotides are TGCAGTGCTAAGTCCGGGACACATGAAAAACTGTTTTTT.

This chain links TRBV6-5 with TRBJ1-4; D ambiguous. V was trimmed by 6 bases and J by 10 bases, leaving 15 bases between them. The CDR3 sequence is 13 residues long. The germline V gene encodes CDR1 MNHEY and CDR2 SVGAGI. In DNA form, the CDR3 reads TGTGCCAGCAGGAACCCGGGATTAGGAAAACTGTTTTTT. This encodes CASRNPGLGKLFF.

V is TRBV3-1 and J is TRBJ2-4; perhaps TRBD1 as D (5 bases). The V gene's germline CDR1 is LGHDT and CDR2 YNNKEL (reference sequence). V was cut by 3 bases and J by 3 bases, with 15 bases left in between. The CDR3 sequence is 16 residues long. The CDR3 DNA is TGTGCCAGCAGCCAGGCAGGGCGGAAGGACAAAAACATTCAGTACTTC. This gives the protein CASSQAGRKDKNIQYF.

The V gene is TRBV12-3 or TRBV12-4, the J gene TRBJ1-2; 7 bases fit TRBD1. V lost 4 bases and J lost 7; bases outside the gene matches: 9. The CDR3 covers 14 residues. The CDR3 DNA reads TGTGCCAGCAGTTCCGGGGACAGAGGGGGTGGCTACACCTTC. Translated, it gives CASSSGDRGGGYTF.

In this sample, this clonotype turned up a few times. The chain uses TRBV18 and TRBJ2-7, with D perhaps matching TRBD1 (6 bases). The CDR3 is 14 residues long. The V gene lost 1 base and the J gene lost 4 bases, with 11 bases spanning the gap. Germline assignment: CDR1 KGHSH and CDR2 LQKENI. CDR3 coding DNA: TGTGCCAGCTCACCACAGCCAAGGGGGTACGAGCAGTACTTC. Translating it yields CASSPQPRGYEQYF.

This clonotype has just a few counts. The DNA for the CDR3 is TGCAGCGCTGTCGAGGGAAACACCATATATTTT. It yields the protein CSAVEGNTIYF. This chain connects TRBV29-1 to TRBJ1-3, with D uncertain. With 7 bases removed from V and 4 bases from J, the gap between germline ends came to 8 bases. This CDR3 is 11 amino acids long. Germline-derived CDR1 and CDR2 are SQVTM and ANQGSEA.

Remarks on this clonotype: A read error may account for a junction end that differs from germline. The V gene is TRBV5-5, the J gene TRBJ2-7; D is ambiguous. This CDR3 is 14 amino acids long. Looked up from germline, CDR1 is SGHKS and CDR2 is YYEKEE (reference sequence). CDR3 in amino acids: CASSLGFTSNEQYF. CDR3 bases: TGTGCCAGCAGCTTGGGGTTTACCTCCAACGAGCAGTACTTC.

This clonotype was detected a few times. The V gene is TRBV28, the J gene TRBJ1-2, with a tentative D call TRBD1 (6 bases). Germline V gene sequence: CDR1 MDHEN, CDR2 SYDVKM. V was clipped by 4 bases and J by 3 bases, with 12 bases between them. The CDR3 has 14 amino acids. CDR3 in DNA: TGTGCCAGCAGTTCCTACAGGGTTTACTATGGCTACACCTTC. Its translation: CASSSYRVYYGYTF.

The chain recombines TRBV2 with TRBJ1-3, with 9 bases fitting TRBD1. After removal of 8 bases from V and 0 bases from J, the junction contained 14 bases not matched to a gene. The germline gives CDR1 SNHLY, CDR2 FYNNEI. The CDR3 consists of 18 residues. The CDR3 sequence is CASFFSGQGQYSGNTIYF. For the CDR3, the DNA is TGTGCCAGCTTTTTCTCGGGACAGGGACAATACTCTGGAAACACCATATATTTT.

The chain couples TRBV5-1 to TRBJ2-7; TRBD1 might be the D (6 bases). The CDR3 loop spans 15 amino acids. Per the germline V gene, CDR1 is SGHRS and CDR2 is YFSETQ. Trimming shortened V by 0 bases and J by 4 bases, and 14 bases separated the two germline ends. The CDR3 DNA reads as TGCGCCAGCAGCTTGGACTGGGGGCAATTGTACGAGCAGTACTTC. Protein product: CASSLDWGQLYEQYF.

There are a few counts of this clonotype. The chain has TRBV20-1 and TRBJ2-2, with TRBD2 matching 11 bases. The CDR3 spans 14 residues. Unmatched junction bases numbered 6, after V lost 5 bases and J lost 7 bases. Germline-derived CDR1 and CDR2 are DFQATT and SNEGSKA (reference sequence). The CDR3 nucleotides read TGCAGTGCTCTTAGCGGGGGGGCCCTCGGGGAGCTGTTTTTT. As protein: CSALSGGALGELFF.

In this sample, this clonotype turned up a few times. The J gene is TRBJ2-1, the V gene TRBV7-9, with 7 bases identical to TRBD1. V lost 1 base and J lost 9; bases outside the gene matches: 6. The germline gives CDR1 SEHNR, CDR2 FQNEAQ (reference sequence). The CDR3 is 14 amino acids. CDR3 sequence (DNA): TGTGCCAGCAGCTTAGTACAGGGGAATGCTGAGCAGTTCTTC. Amino acids: CASSLVQGNAEQFF.

The V and J genes are TRBV28 and TRBJ1-3; D is uncertain. V lost 10 bases and J 2 bases, leaving 18 bases between the germline ends. The germline CDR1 and CDR2 sequences are MDHEN and SYDVKM. The CDR3 covers 15 residues. Here the CDR3 DNA reads TGTGCCACCAATCCAGTTTCAGTCCCTGGAAACACCATATATTTT. It translates to CATNPVSVPGNTIYF.

The gene calls are TRBV5-1 and TRBJ2-5, with 8 nucleotides matching TRBD2. TRBJ2-1 explains the end of the DNA better; the J call may be wrong. This CDR3 is built from 16 residues. The germline V gene encodes CDR1 SGHRS and CDR2 YFSETQ. The CDR3: CASSAGTSVGLREQFF. CDR3 nucleotide sequence: TGCGCCAGCAGCGCCGGGACTAGTGTCGGGTTGAGGGAGCAGTTCTTC.

This clonotype turned up a few times. As the CDR3 is not closed by the conserved phenylalanine or tryptophan, this likely results from a read error. This chain connects TRBV29-1 to TRBJ2-7; 10 nucleotides align to TRBD1. The V and J ends lost 5 bases and 2 bases, in that order; junction bases with no gene match: 12. The CDR3 contains 16 residues. CDR1 is SQVTM, CDR2 ANQGSEA, per germline. Here the CDR3 reads CSVRSPDRGPTYEQYL. CDR3 DNA: TGCAGCGTTCGAAGCCCCGACAGGGGGCCGACCTACGAGCAGTACCTC.

This rearrangement joins TRBV5-1 to TRBJ2-7, with D unclear. V shed 7 bases and J shed 4 bases, with 18 bases lying between them. Germline V gene sequence: CDR1 SGHRS, CDR2 YFSETQ. The CDR3 is 14 residues long. The CDR3 nucleotides are TGCGCCAGCTACGACACGTCGGGTACTTACGAGCAGTACTTC. Protein: CASYDTSGTYEQYF.

This clonotype was detected only once. The rearrangement uses TRBV29-1 and TRBJ1-2; D might be TRBD1 (5 bases). Germline lookup yields CDR1 SQVTM and CDR2 ANQGSEA. The CDR3 is made up of 13 amino acids. Trimming pared 6 bases from V and 4 bases from J, leaving 15 bases between. The CDR3 spells CSVVGAAGYGYTF. DNA for the CDR3: TGCAGCGTCGTCGGGGCCGCAGGCTATGGCTACACCTTC.

This clonotype was seen a few times. V usage is TRBV5-1 and J usage is TRBJ2-5, with D possibly matching TRBD2 (6 bases). The J call is in doubt because the DNA end fits TRBJ2-7 better. In germline, CDR1 is SGHRS, CDR2 YFSETQ. The CDR3 is 15 amino acids. This chain's CDR3 is CASSYTMTSGYEQYF. In DNA, the CDR3 is TGCGCCAGCAGCTACACTATGACTAGTGGCTACGAGCAGTACTTC.

V and J are TRBV9 and TRBJ2-3; no definite D call. V was shortened by 2 bases and J by 11 bases, with 15 bases between the two germline ends. This CDR3 is built from 13 residues. Per the germline V gene, CDR1 is SGDLS and CDR2 is YYNGEE. The CDR3: CASSVAEAVGQYF. The CDR3, as DNA: TGTGCCAGCAGCGTGGCTGAAGCAGTTGGGCAGTATTTT.